Shown below are 12 T cell receptor beta chains from a single sample sequenced in a study of response to subunit inactivated influenza vaccine. TCRdb passed the RT-PCR reads through MiXCR, listing each CDR3 protein once. The data show around 570,000 distinct CDR3 sequences, about 8% seen once. This specimen was PBMCs from blood, taken less than 25 months after vaccination. The receptor set was obtained from a man aged 50 to 69 who received an inactivated influenza vaccine.

There are a few counts of this clonotype. A much larger clone sits a single nucleotide away, making a read error possible. The gene calls are TRBV14 and TRBJ2-5; D gene unclear. Germline V gives CDR1 SGHDN, CDR2 FVKESK. The CDR3 has 12 residues. Trimming pared 0 bases from V and 5 bases from J, leaving 4 bases between. CDR3 sequence (DNA): TGTGCCAGCAGCCAAGATACGGAGACCCAGTACTTC. It is translated as CASSQDTETQYF.

V is TRBV2 and J is TRBJ1-2; D is unclear. In germline, CDR1 is SNHLY, CDR2 FYNNEI. The CDR3 is 12 residues long. V lost 6 bases and J 8 bases, leaving 13 bases between the germline ends. The CDR3 sequence is CASRTDKFGYTF. In DNA form, the CDR3 reads TGTGCCAGCAGGACCGACAAATTCGGCTACACCTTC.

V is TRBV12-3 or TRBV12-4 and J is TRBJ2-7, with 10 bases aligning to TRBD2. This CDR3 region has 15 residues. Unmatched junction bases numbered 12, after V lost 8 bases and J lost 5 bases. CDR3 nucleotides: TGTGCCAGCGGCCCTCCGGGACTAGCGTTCCACGAGCAGTACTTC. Residues: CASGPPGLAFHEQYF.

In its sample, this clonotype was seen a few times. The chain uses TRBV7-9 and TRBJ2-1; D tentatively reads TRBD1 or TRBD2 (5 bases each). The length of the CDR3 is 13 residues. V lost 0 bases to trimming and J lost 7 bases, with 7 bases between them. The V gene's germline CDR1 is SEHNR and CDR2 FQNEAQ (reference sequence). The CDR3 DNA reads TGTGCCAGCAGCTTAGCGGGGGAAAATGAGCAGTTCTTC. This codes for CASSLAGENEQFF.

This clonotype was seen many times. The chain has TRBV6-1 and TRBJ2-2, with 11 bases lining up with TRBD1. This CDR3 is 16 amino acids long. The germline CDR1 and CDR2 sequences are MNHNS and SASEGT. The V segment lost 5 bases and the J segment 6 bases; nucleotides outside the gene matches: 8. The CDR3 loop is CASSPWTGGAPGELFF. The CDR3 DNA reads as TGTGCCAGCAGTCCCTGGACAGGGGGCGCCCCCGGGGAGCTGTTTTTT.

This chain uses TRBV4-3 with TRBJ2-5; D call uncertain. The CDR3 is made up of 13 amino acids. The V end was cut by 0 bases, the J end by 6 bases, with 8 bases between. Per germline, CDR1 LGHNA and CDR2 YSLEER. This CDR3 reads CASSQDPYKTQYF. CDR3 DNA sequence: TGCGCCAGCAGCCAAGATCCGTATAAGACCCAGTACTTC.

The chain is built from TRBV4-3 and TRBJ2-7, with TRBD1 matching over 11 bases. The germline V gene has CDR1 LGHNA and CDR2 YSLEER. Unmatched junction bases numbered 4, after V lost 1 base and J lost 2 bases. The CDR3 runs 16 residues. CDR3 coding DNA: TGCGCCAGCAGCCAAGTTCTGGGACAGGGGGCCTACGAGCAGTACTTC. Translated, it gives CASSQVLGQGAYEQYF.

The sample holds many counts of this clonotype. J is TRBJ1-2 and V is TRBV5-1, with 9 positions matching TRBD1. The junction had 2 bases not matched to a gene; V was cut back by 0 bases and J by 5 bases. The CDR3 runs 14 residues. Germline CDR1 SGHRS, CDR2 YFSETQ. CDR3 loop: CASSLGQGGYGYTF. CDR3 nucleotides: TGCGCCAGCAGCTTGGGACAGGGGGGATATGGCTACACCTTC.

This clonotype has only a few counts. The genes are TRBV9 and TRBJ1-1; D not certain. V lost 2 bases, J lost 4 bases, and 21 bases lay in between. Per the germline V gene, CDR1 is SGDLS and CDR2 is YYNGEE. This CDR3 region has 17 residues. CDR3: CASSVEGKGIMSTEAFF. The CDR3 DNA is TGTGCCAGCAGCGTCGAAGGGAAGGGAATCATGAGCACTGAAGCTTTCTTT.

V gene TRBV29-1 combines with J gene TRBJ2-7, with 10 bases matching TRBD1. The CDR3 consists of 14 residues. V shed 6 bases, J shed 7 bases, and the junction held 12 bases outside the gene matches. CDR1 and CDR2 (germline): SQVTM, ANQGSEA. CDR3 amino acids: CSVETGGALREQYF. CDR3 bases: TGCAGCGTCGAGACAGGGGGCGCATTAAGGGAGCAGTACTTC.

This clonotype was observed many times. J is TRBJ2-3 and V is TRBV10-3, with 9 bases aligning to TRBD1. The junction had 6 bases not matched to a gene; V was cut back by 7 bases and J by 7 bases. There are 13 residues in the CDR3. CDR1 is ENHRY, CDR2 SYGVKD, per germline. The CDR3 sequence: CAITKDRGNTQYF. The DNA for the CDR3 is TGTGCCATCACCAAGGACAGGGGTAATACGCAGTATTTT.

The table lists this clonotype with many counts. The chain couples TRBV7-2 to TRBJ2-2; 9 bases fit TRBD2. This CDR3 is 15 amino acids long. Trimming removed 5 bases from V and 6 bases from J; junction bases left unmatched: 7. The germline gives CDR1 SGHTA, CDR2 FQGNSA. The chain's CDR3 is CASSPGTSRAGELFF. In nucleotides, the CDR3 is TGTGCCAGCAGCCCCGGGACTAGCAGGGCCGGGGAGCTGTTTTTT.